The T cell receptor beta chain under discussion was sequenced for a study of blood T cell repertoires in COVID-19. Study-wide context: Sites across the United States, Italy and Spain contributed samples from acute and convalescent COVID-19. PBMCs, B-cell-depleted T cells, or T cells provided the cDNA or gDNA that made up the material.

The CDR3 covers 16 residues. The V gene's germline CDR1 is SGHTA and CDR2 FQGNSA. V lost 2 bases and J lost 5; bases outside the gene matches: 8. Original processing notes: How many nucleated cells were present was estimated from reference gene primer amplification. Only in-frame clones appear in the TCRdb table, and some are missing; sequencing was by immunoSEQ multiplex PCR. D and trimming come from the DNA, and the V and J calls and clone size come from that table. The table includes some 170,000 clones, 82% detected once. This receptor was taken from a woman in her 70s with acute or convalescent COVID-19. The chain recombines TRBV7-2 with TRBJ1-1; 10 bases fit TRBD1. Sequenced material: peripheral blood. CDR3 sequence: CASSLFPLGQGTEAFF. The CDR3 nucleotides are TGTGCCAGCAGCTTATTCCCGCTGGGACAGGGGACTGAAGCTTTCTTT.